This entry concerns a single TCR beta chain. Antigen specificity is unknown. The germline V gene has CDR1 LGHNA and CDR2 YSLEER. The CDR3 consists of 14 residues. The V gene lost 1 base and the J gene lost 7 bases, with 13 bases spanning the gap. The treatment denotes: oral pan-JAK inhibitor, 5-10 mg twice daily. This entry comes from a study of CD8+ T cells in alopecia areata. The study's findings and limits: Sequencing of scalp samples also includes resident alphabeta T cells from normal skin. Higher clonality was seen in lesional scalp than in normal scalp, especially in alopecia totalis/universalis. Persistence during tofacitinib was seen for many expanded lesional clones in scalp and blood.

The sequencing template was cDNA reverse transcribed from extracted RNA. Assay: immunoSEQ multiplex PCR; the TCRdb copy retains only in-frame clones and omits some. The sample yields approximately 180,000 clones, roughly 53% seen once. The specimen comprised CD8+ T cells sorted from blood, sampled at week 24, from a patient treated with tofacitinib. The chain couples TRBV4-3 to TRBJ2-5, with D uncertain. The clonotype was recovered from a human donor with alopecia areata. For the CDR3, the DNA is TGCGCCAGCAGCCAAGGTCGTGGTCTTACGACCCAGTACTTC. It codes for CASSQGRGLTTQYF.